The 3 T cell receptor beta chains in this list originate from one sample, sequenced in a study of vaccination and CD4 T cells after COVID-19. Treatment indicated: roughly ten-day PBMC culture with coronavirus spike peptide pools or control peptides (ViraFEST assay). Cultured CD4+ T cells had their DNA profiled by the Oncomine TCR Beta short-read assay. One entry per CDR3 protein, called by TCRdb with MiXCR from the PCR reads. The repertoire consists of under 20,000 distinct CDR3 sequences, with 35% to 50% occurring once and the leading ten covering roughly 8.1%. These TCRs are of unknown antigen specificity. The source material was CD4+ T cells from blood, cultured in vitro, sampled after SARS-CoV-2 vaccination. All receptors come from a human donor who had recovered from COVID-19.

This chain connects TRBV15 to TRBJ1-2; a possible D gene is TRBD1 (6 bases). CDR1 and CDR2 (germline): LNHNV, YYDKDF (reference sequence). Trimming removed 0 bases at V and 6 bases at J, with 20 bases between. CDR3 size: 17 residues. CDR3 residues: CATSRDMKGKAGDGYTF. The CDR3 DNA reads TGTGCCACCAGCAGAGATATGAAGGGGAAGGCAGGGGATGGCTACACCTTC.

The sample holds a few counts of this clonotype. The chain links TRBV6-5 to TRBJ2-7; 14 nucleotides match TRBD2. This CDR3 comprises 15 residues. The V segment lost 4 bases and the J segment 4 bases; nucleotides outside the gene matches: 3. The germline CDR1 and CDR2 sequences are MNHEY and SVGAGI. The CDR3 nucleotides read TGTGCCAGCAGTTTCGGACTAGCGGGGGGTTACGAGCAGTACTTC. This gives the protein CASSFGLAGGYEQYF.

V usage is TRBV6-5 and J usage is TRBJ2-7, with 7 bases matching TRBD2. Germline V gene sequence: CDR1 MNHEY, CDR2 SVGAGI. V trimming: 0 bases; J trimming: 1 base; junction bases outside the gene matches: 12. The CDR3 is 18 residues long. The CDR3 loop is CASSYSNQRGRKSYEQYF. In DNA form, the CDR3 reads TGTGCCAGCAGTTACTCGAATCAGCGGGGAAGAAAGTCCTACGAGCAGTACTTC.